This TCR beta chain was identified in a study of blood T cell repertoires in COVID-19. Whole-study context: From T cells, B-cell-depleted T cells, or PBMCs came the material, which was cDNA or gDNA.

Clones were sequenced by immunoSEQ multiplex PCR, and TCRdb holds only the in-frame ones, with some missing. The sample gives approximately 250,000 clones, 84% of which show up once; roughly 8.6% is in the top ten. Germline-derived CDR1 and CDR2 are SGHTA and FQGTGA. The V gene lost 5 bases and the J gene lost 2 bases, with 12 bases spanning the gap. The CDR3 sequence is 14 residues long. The gene calls are TRBV7-3 and TRBJ1-1, with D tentatively TRBD1 (6 bases). This TCR came from a human donor in a cohort sampled during active COVID-19. Sequenced sample: peripheral blood. As DNA, the CDR3 is TGTGCCAGCAGCCCCCAGGGGAGAAACACTGAAGCTTTCTTT. This codes for CASSPQGRNTEAFF.